The next 13 T cell receptor beta chains were all read from a single sample in a study of T cells in narcolepsy. Using immunoSEQ multiplex PCR, the repertoire was profiled, and TCRdb retains in-frame clones only, with some absent. The data contain about 29,000 clones, approximately 87% of them singletons. Sequenced material: memory (CD45RA-) CD4+ T cells from blood. The receptors were sampled from a human donor in good health.

The chain has TRBV30 and TRBJ2-3, with 12 bases that match TRBD2. V lost 2 bases, J lost 0 bases, and 6 bases stayed unmatched. Germline values: CDR1 GTSNPN, CDR2 SVGIG (reference sequence). The CDR3 loop spans 17 amino acids. The CDR3, as DNA: TGTGCCTGGAGTCCCCTAGCGGGGGGGATTAGCACAGATACGCAGTATTTT. It is translated as CAWSPLAGGISTDTQYF.

The chain is built from TRBV4-2 and TRBJ2-5, with TRBD2 identical over 8 bases. The J segment lost 5 bases and the V segment lost 4 bases, leaving 15 bases of the junction unmatched. This CDR3 has 17 residues. Germline CDR1 LGHNA, CDR2 YNFKEQ. The CDR3 loop reads CASSRASSGPGGETQYF. CDR3 DNA sequence: TGTGCCAGCAGCCGTGCGTCTAGCGGGCCCGGTGGGGAGACCCAGTACTTC.

There are a few counts of this clone. V usage is TRBV19 and J usage is TRBJ1-3, with D hard to call. The length of the CDR3 is 14 residues. V lost 3 bases to trimming and J lost 4 bases, with 10 bases between them. Germline V lookup: CDR1 LNHDA, CDR2 SQIVND (reference sequence). DNA for the CDR3: TGTGCCAGTAGTATCGCGCTAGGCGGAAACACCATATATTTT. Protein sequence: CASSIALGGNTIYF. The full variable domain, with the rest looked up from reference TRBV19 and TRBJ1-3, is DGGITQSPKYLFRKEGQNVTLSCEQNLNHDAMYWYRQDPGQGLRLIYYSQIVNDFQKGDIAEGYSVSREKKESFPLTVTSAQKNPTAFYLCASSIALGGNTIYFGEGSWLTVV.

The chain carries TRBV5-1 and TRBJ2-2; 13 bases match TRBD2. J lost 5 bases, V lost 3 bases, and 4 bases had no gene match. This CDR3 is 16 amino acids long. Germline V CDR1 and CDR2: SGHRS, YFSETQ. CDR3 DNA sequence: TGCGCCAGCAGCTCTCGGACTAGCGGGGGTACCGGGGAGCTGTTTTTT. Its translation: CASSSRTSGGTGELFF. The full variable domain, rest sourced from reference TRBV5-1 and TRBJ2-2, is KAGVTQTPRYLIKTRGQQVTLSCSPISGHRSVSWYQQTPGQGLQFLFEYFSETQRNKGNFPGRFSGRQFSNSRSEMNVSTLELGDSALYLCASSSRTSGGTGELFFGEGSRLTVL.

This chain connects TRBV30 to TRBJ1-2; the D gene is possibly TRBD1 (5 bases). Germline V gene data show CDR1 as GTSNPN and CDR2 as SVGIG (reference sequence). V lost 2 bases and J 4 bases, leaving 11 bases between the germline ends. This CDR3 contains 13 residues. CDR3 in amino acids: CAWSPGPTYGYTF. The CDR3 DNA follows: TGTGCCTGGAGTCCGGGACCGACCTATGGCTACACCTTC.

This chain connects TRBV7-2 to TRBJ2-4; TRBD1 matches 9 bases. CDR1 is SGHTA, CDR2 FQGNSA, per germline. The CDR3 covers 19 residues. J gave up 0 bases and V 4 bases, and 13 bases lay outside the gene matches. The CDR3 here is CASSSRTGASGQAKNIQYF. The CDR3 nucleotides read TGTGCCAGCAGCTCCAGGACAGGGGCTAGCGGTCAAGCCAAAAACATTCAGTACTTC.

V and J are TRBV6-1 and TRBJ1-1; tentative D call: TRBD1 (6 bases). The CDR3 spans 14 residues. Germline V gene sequence: CDR1 MNHNS, CDR2 SASEGT. The ends were cut back, 5 bases at V and 1 base at J, with 11 bases in the middle. The CDR3 reads CASSYRGANTEAFF. CDR3 DNA: TGTGCCAGCAGTTATCGGGGGGCGAACACTGAAGCTTTCTTT.

The chain uses TRBV10-3 and TRBJ2-7; unclear D gene. The CDR3 spans 11 residues. Germline CDR1 is ENHRY and CDR2 is SYGVKD. The germline V and J ends were trimmed by 2 bases and 4 bases, with 3 bases remaining between them. CDR3 sequence reads: CAISEGYEQYF. CDR3 DNA: TGTGCCATCAGTGAGGGGTACGAGCAGTACTTC.

This clone was observed a handful of times. The rearrangement joins TRBV18 to TRBJ2-7; the match to TRBD2 covers 14 bases. Trimming at V came to 5 bases and at J to 5 bases, leaving 8 bases not matched to a gene. The germline gives CDR1 KGHSH, CDR2 LQKENI. The CDR3 runs to 16 residues. CDR3 nucleotides: TGTGCCAGCTCAGGGTCCGGGACTAGCGGGAGTAACGAGCAGTACTTC. Protein product: CASSGSGTSGSNEQYF.

V usage is TRBV2 and J usage is TRBJ1-6; 7 positions match TRBD1. Germline assignment: CDR1 SNHLY and CDR2 FYNNEI. J gave up 6 bases and V 5 bases, and 10 bases lay outside the gene matches. CDR3 length equals 16 residues. CDR3 protein: CASSLGGGQINSPLHF. In nucleotides, the CDR3 is TGTGCCAGCAGTCTAGGTGGGGGACAGATTAATTCACCCCTCCACTTT.

The DNA of the CDR3 is TGTGCCGGTGGAGGAGGAAACACCATATATTTT. It translates to CAGGGGNTIYF. The chain links TRBV6-1 to TRBJ1-3; D unresolved. This CDR3 has 11 residues. V was shortened by 11 bases and J by 4 bases, with 9 bases between the two germline ends. CDR1 MNHNS and CDR2 SASEGT come from the germline V gene.

The rearrangement joins TRBV7-2 to TRBJ2-7; TRBD2 agrees at 7 bases. The CDR3 loop spans 14 amino acids. V lost 1 base, J lost 5 bases, and 5 bases stayed unmatched. Per germline, CDR1 SGHTA and CDR2 FQGNSA. CDR3 in amino acids: CASSLDPAGNEQYF. The CDR3 nucleotides are TGTGCCAGCAGCTTAGACCCAGCGGGGAACGAGCAGTACTTC.

The gene calls are TRBV4-2 and TRBJ2-2, with D possibly matching TRBD1 (5 bases). The CDR3 has 16 amino acids. Germline CDR1 LGHNA, CDR2 YNFKEQ. The V end was cut by 1 base, the J end by 5 bases, with 14 bases between. CDR3 in amino acids: CASSQGIGAWTGELFF. Here the CDR3 DNA reads TGTGCCAGCAGCCAAGGTATTGGGGCCTGGACCGGGGAGCTGTTTTTT.